This record covers a single T cell receptor (beta chain). The sample comes from a study of PD-L1 blockade in urothelial cancer. Study as a whole: Reported median T cell count for blood samples was roughly 140,000.

Sequencing was performed with immunoSEQ multiplex PCR; in TCRdb, only in-frame clones are kept and a portion is missing. Among 40,000 to 45,000 clones, roughly nine tenths were seen once, and the ten largest hold about 6.8%. Time point: peripheral blood 6 weeks after treatment start. Patients had locally advanced or metastatic urothelial carcinoma. The source is a man aged 65 to 79 with urothelial cancer. Sequences were derived from PBMCs, sampled around atezolizumab (anti-PD-L1) treatment.

CDR3 loop: CASSLAGFTEAFF. In nucleotides, the CDR3 is TGTGCCAGCAGCTTAGCAGGGTTCACTGAAGCTTTCTTT. The chain combines TRBV11-3 with TRBJ1-1; maybe TRBD1 (5 bases). The CDR3 consists of 13 residues. V lost 1 base, J lost 4 bases, and 7 bases lay in between. Germline CDR1 and CDR2: SGHNT and YENEEA.